This T cell receptor (beta chain) is drawn from a study of blood T cell repertoires in COVID-19. Study context: Donors in the United States, Italy and Spain gave samples during acute or convalescent COVID-19.

The method was immunoSEQ multiplex PCR; TCRdb's version includes in-frame clones alone and lacks a portion of them. The data hold hundreds of thousands of clones, with 85% observed a single time. The V end lost 2 bases, the J end lost 0 bases, and 14 bases lay between the germline ends. Germline-derived CDR1 and CDR2 are MDHEN and SYDVKM. The CDR3 is 18 amino acids. This sequence was found in a woman aged 18-30 years with acute or convalescent COVID-19. V is TRBV28 and J is TRBJ1-6; D unresolved. Material: peripheral blood. CDR3 nucleotide sequence: TGTGCCAGCAGTTTAGGCAGGCGTCAGAGCTCCTATAATTCACCCCTCCACTTT. It codes for CASSLGRRQSSYNSPLHF.